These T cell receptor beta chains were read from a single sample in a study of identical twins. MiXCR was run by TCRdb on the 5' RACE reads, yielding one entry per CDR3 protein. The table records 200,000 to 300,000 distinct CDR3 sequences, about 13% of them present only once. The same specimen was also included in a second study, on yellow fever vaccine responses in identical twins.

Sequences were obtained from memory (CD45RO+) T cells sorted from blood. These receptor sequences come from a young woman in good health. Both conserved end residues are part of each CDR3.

CASSPPGSTDTQYF | TRBJ2-3 | TRBV5-1
CSARETGEYEQYF | TRBJ2-7 | TRBV20-1
CASRGGRGSEQYF | TRBJ2-7 | TRBV2
CASSQDTRRSYEQYF | TRBJ2-7 | TRBV3-1
CASSLTGGSGANVLTF | TRBJ2-6 | TRBV5-1
CASSLSGSYNSPLHF | TRBJ1-6 | TRBV12-3/TRBV12-4
CASSQARGPNNEQFF | TRBJ2-1 | TRBV3-1
CASSGRLAGDRNEQFF | TRBJ2-1 | TRBV7-9
CASSLGAVADTQYF | TRBJ2-3 | TRBV7-2
CASSKAGVYETQYF | TRBJ2-5 | TRBV12-3/TRBV12-4
CASNDRSTGELFF | TRBJ2-2 | TRBV6-2/TRBV6-3
CASSGNPGGSYEQYF | TRBJ2-7 | TRBV6-1
CASSLVGVGETQYF | TRBJ2-5 | TRBV7-3
CAISEKAGESYEQYF | TRBJ2-7 | TRBV10-3
CSASASGGVLIYNEQFF | TRBJ2-1 | TRBV20-1
CSVAGQAYNEQFF | TRBJ2-1 | TRBV29-1
CASSWTVRERYF | TRBJ2-3 | TRBV12-3/TRBV12-4
CASRTGGRNTGELFF | TRBJ2-2 | TRBV25-1
CSAMGQGSYNEQFF | TRBJ2-1 | TRBV29-1
CASVKFNTGELFF | TRBJ2-2 | TRBV12-3/TRBV12-4
CSVVAGATGELFF | TRBJ2-2 | TRBV29-1
CASSLEGTGYEQYF | TRBJ2-7 | TRBV5-1
CASSNSITPASTDTQYF | TRBJ2-3 | TRBV21-1
CASSDGTSGRLDTQYF | TRBJ2-3 | TRBV7-8
CASSLLREGEQYF | TRBJ2-7 | TRBV7-3
CASSVDGGFYEQYF | TRBJ2-7 | TRBV11-2
CASSLNTGTGNQPQHF | TRBJ1-5 | TRBV7-9
CATSRAEGTNTEAFF | TRBJ1-1 | TRBV15
CATGLGRGRATSGEQYF | TRBJ2-7 | TRBV30
CASSLFPSRAGELFF | TRBJ2-2 | TRBV7-2
CASSLVLGGNQPQHF | TRBJ1-5 | TRBV12-3/TRBV12-4
CASSLINGDTQYF | TRBJ2-3 | TRBV11-1
CASSLTRAYEQYF | TRBJ2-7 | TRBV7-3
CASRLLGTANTEAFF | TRBJ1-1 | TRBV7-9
CASSQEGTSGADTQYF | TRBJ2-3 | TRBV4-2
CASSSPFDGDRGQVGYTF | TRBJ1-2 | TRBV11-1
CASTPQVPWTDTQYF | TRBJ2-3 | TRBV3-1
CASSQGTSGAYNEQFF | TRBJ2-1 | TRBV4-2
CASRARDRVGDTQYF | TRBJ2-3 | TRBV2
CASSPVGLANTGELFF | TRBJ2-2 | TRBV7-9
CASPQETSGVSYNEQFF | TRBJ2-1 | TRBV2
CASSGYSGLTDTQYF | TRBJ2-3 | TRBV5-6
CASSPRRGRRGLEKLFF | TRBJ1-4 | TRBV7-2
CASSLTHVTDTQYF | TRBJ2-3 | TRBV5-5
CASSLSGIETQYF | TRBJ2-5 | TRBV12-3/TRBV12-4
CASSPRVLAVPTQETQYF | TRBJ2-5 | TRBV11-2
CASSSGQKAFF | TRBJ1-1 | TRBV7-3
CASSYSAGEFYEQYF | TRBJ2-7 | TRBV6-5
CASSLSGAGQPQHF | TRBJ1-5 | TRBV27
CASSSSPRAGELFF | TRBJ2-2 | TRBV5-5
CASSLRGAGFNEQFF | TRBJ2-1 | TRBV7-3
CASKGTGRETQYF | TRBJ2-5 | TRBV27
CASSLAGSALYEQYF | TRBJ2-7 | TRBV12-3/TRBV12-4
CASSLATVNTEAFF | TRBJ1-1 | TRBV5-5
CASSDRGGLYNSPLHF | TRBJ1-6 | TRBV9
CASSPWTVFGTDTQYF | TRBJ2-3 | TRBV7-9
CASSLAPSGGPYEQYF | TRBJ2-7 | TRBV5-1